The present TCR beta chain was sequenced within a study of cytomegalovirus exposure and HLA in healthy donors. Study at large: Counted in an early data release were approximately 80 million unique TCRs from HLA-typed donors. Study-wide points: Later examination showed HLA-associated TCR beta chains had greater clonal expansion than equally common others. Reports described diagnosis of cytomegalovirus status by the classifier as highly specific and sensitive.

In the case of this clone: The target antigen is unknown.

13 Jbeta primers and 60 Vbeta primers were used for the PCR. TCRdb's table, derived via immunoSEQ multiplex PCR, lists solely in-frame clones and lacks some. The data hold some 150,000 clones, with approximately 79% observed a single time. CDR1 is SEHNR, CDR2 FQNEAQ, per germline (reference sequence). The CDR3 spans 15 residues. Trimming at V came to 1 base and at J to 5 bases, leaving 5 bases not matched to a gene. The sample comprised PBMCs. This chain links TRBV7-9 with TRBJ1-1; TRBD1 aligns across 9 bases. The sequence was obtained from a man aged 45-65 years in good health and CMV-seropositive. The CDR3: CASSLETGGRTEAFF. The CDR3 nucleotides read TGTGCCAGCAGCTTAGAGACAGGGGGTCGTACTGAAGCTTTCTTT.